This entry lists 18 T cell receptor beta chains sequenced from one sample in a study of blood T cell repertoires in COVID-19. TCRdb's copy holds only in-frame clones and misses some; the assay was immunoSEQ multiplex PCR. This table has 150,000 to 200,000 clones, about 85% appearing once. Sample: peripheral blood. The source of these receptors is a man in his sixties or seventies who had recovered from COVID-19.

The rearrangement links TRBV10-2 to TRBJ2-3; TRBD2 matches 8 bases. The germline V gene encodes CDR1 WSHSY and CDR2 SAAADI. This CDR3 has 16 residues. After removal of 5 bases from V and 1 base from J, the junction contained 8 bases not matched to a gene. CDR3 region: CASSPSGSGGTDTQYF. CDR3 nucleotides: TGCGCCAGCAGTCCCAGCGGGAGTGGGGGCACAGATACGCAGTATTTT.

A note on this clone: One junction end disagrees with the germline gene, perhaps due to a read error. The chain recombines TRBV15 with TRBJ2-5; no clear D. CDR1 and CDR2 from the germline V gene are LNHNV and YYDKDF (reference sequence). The CDR3 extends over 16 amino acids. The DNA for the CDR3 is TGTGCCACCAACAGACTTAGCCCAGCGACTCAAGAGACCCAGTACTTC. It specifies CATNRLSPATQETQYF.

The rearrangement joins TRBV9 to TRBJ2-1; 10 bases line up with TRBD2. Looked up from germline, CDR1 is SGDLS and CDR2 is YYNGEE. The CDR3 length is 16 residues. V trimming: 4 bases; J trimming: 3 bases; junction bases outside the gene matches: 7. The CDR3 nucleotides read TGTGCCAGCAGCCCTTTCCTAGCGGGAGACTACAATGAGCAGTTCTTC. Protein product: CASSPFLAGDYNEQFF.

This sequence joins TRBV2 and TRBJ2-5; 10 bases are shared with TRBD2. Germline V gives CDR1 SNHLY, CDR2 FYNNEI. The CDR3 is 14 residues long. The V gene end was trimmed by 7 bases and the J gene end by 5 bases; junction bases not matched to a gene: 7. CDR3 residues: CASKTSGWGETQYF. The CDR3 DNA sequence: TGTGCCAGCAAGACTAGCGGGTGGGGGGAGACCCAGTACTTC.

The rearrangement joins TRBV7-2 to TRBJ2-3; 8 bases agree with TRBD1. The CDR3 is 15 residues long. The junction had 13 bases not matched to a gene; V was cut back by 6 bases and J by 8 bases. In germline, CDR1 is SGHTA, CDR2 FQGNSA. In DNA form, the CDR3 reads TGTGCCAGCAGGGCCGGGACAGGCTTAAGATTTACGCAGTATTTT. Protein sequence: CASRAGTGLRFTQYF.

This clone was counted a single time. The chain employs TRBV15 and TRBJ2-7; D remains unclear. The CDR3 extends over 12 amino acids. CDR1 and CDR2 from the germline V gene are LNHNV and YYDKDF (reference sequence). V dropped 0 bases and J dropped 6 bases, with 6 bases sitting between them. The CDR3 loop is CATSRDFSEQYF. CDR3 coding DNA: TGTGCCACCAGCAGAGATTTTAGCGAGCAGTACTTC. Looking up the rest from reference TRBV15 and TRBJ2-7 gives the full variable domain: DAMVIQNPRYQVTQFGKPVTLSCSQTLNHNVMYWYQQKSSQAPKLLFHYYDKDFNNEADTPDNFQSRRPNTSFCFLDIRSPGLGDTAMYLCATSRDFSEQYFGPGTRLTVT.

This chain uses TRBV7-2 with TRBJ2-1, with 10 bases that match TRBD2. The trim removed 0 bases at V and 7 bases at J, leaving 9 bases unmatched. Per the germline V gene, CDR1 is SGHTA and CDR2 is FQGNSA. This CDR3 spans 17 amino acids. The CDR3, as DNA: TGTGCCAGCAGCTTAGCTCCTAGCGGGAGTTCGAAGAATGAGCAGTTCTTC. The encoded protein is CASSLAPSGSSKNEQFF.

The J gene is TRBJ2-3, the V gene TRBV5-1; D gene uncertain. Trimming pared 0 bases from V and 2 bases from J, leaving 7 bases between. The CDR3 totals 14 residues. CDR1 and CDR2 (germline): SGHRS, YFSETQ. This CDR3 is CASSLGQLTDTQYF. Written as DNA, the CDR3 is TGCGCCAGCAGCTTGGGACAACTCACAGATACGCAGTATTTT.

The chain employs TRBV19 and TRBJ2-2; the match to TRBD1 covers 8 bases. V shed 3 bases, J shed 5 bases, and the junction held 11 bases outside the gene matches. Germline lookup yields CDR1 LNHDA and CDR2 SQIVND (reference sequence). CDR3 length: 17 residues. The CDR3 bases are TGTGCCAGTAGTATCTTGCCGGGACAGGTTGGAACCGGGGAGCTGTTTTTT. Translating gives CASSILPGQVGTGELFF.

This clone was picked up a small number of times. This chain joins TRBV5-1 and TRBJ2-1; 7 bases agree with TRBD2. With V trimmed by 5 bases and J by 0 bases, 8 bases remained unmatched. The CDR3 is 16 residues long. The germline gives CDR1 SGHRS, CDR2 YFSETQ. The CDR3 spells CASRITSASSYNEQFF. The CDR3 DNA reads as TGCGCCAGCAGGATCACTAGCGCGAGCTCCTACAATGAGCAGTTCTTC. Full variable domain (rest looked up from reference TRBV5-1 and TRBJ2-1): KAGVTQTPRYLIKTRGQQVTLSCSPISGHRSVSWYQQTPGQGLQFLFEYFSETQRNKGNFPGRFSGRQFSNSRSEMNVSTLELGDSALYLCASRITSASSYNEQFFGPGTRLTVL.

The V call is TRBV30, the J call TRBJ1-2, with 8 bases fitting TRBD1. The CDR3 sequence is 11 residues long. With V trimmed by 3 bases and J by 6 bases, 0 bases remained unmatched. The germline V gene encodes CDR1 GTSNPN and CDR2 SVGIG (reference sequence). The CDR3, as DNA: TGTGCCTGGAGGGACAGGGATGGCTACACCTTC. This codes for CAWRDRDGYTF.

This rearrangement joins TRBV7-2 to TRBJ2-5; D gene ambiguous. Looked up from germline, CDR1 is SGHTA and CDR2 is FQGNSA. This CDR3 is built from 14 residues. V dropped 5 bases and J dropped 1 base, with 11 bases sitting between them. The CDR3: CASSRQAIQETQYF. In nucleotides, the CDR3 is TGTGCCAGCAGCCGCCAGGCGATCCAAGAGACCCAGTACTTC.

This sequence joins TRBV10-1 and TRBJ2-2, with D perhaps matching TRBD2 (5 bases). This CDR3 region has 16 residues. Per germline, CDR1 WNHNN and CDR2 SYGVQD (reference sequence). Trimming removed 2 bases at V and 0 bases at J, with 10 bases between. This CDR3 is CASSEGRDSNTGELFF. The DNA of the CDR3 is TGCGCCAGCAGTGAGGGCCGGGATTCGAACACCGGGGAGCTGTTTTTT.

This rearrangement joins TRBV7-9 to TRBJ2-6; D might be TRBD1 (5 bases). V lost 5 bases, J lost 2 bases, and 10 bases lay in between. This CDR3 region has 15 residues. CDR1 is SEHNR and CDR2 is FQNEAQ in the germline V gene (reference sequence). This CDR3 reads CASSTRQTGANVLTF. Written as DNA, the CDR3 is TGTGCCAGCAGCACAAGACAGACTGGGGCCAACGTCCTGACTTTC.

V and J are TRBV28 and TRBJ2-5, with 9 bases that match TRBD1. From germline, CDR1 is MDHEN and CDR2 SYDVKM. The CDR3 consists of 15 residues. The V gene end was trimmed by 5 bases and the J gene end by 2 bases; junction bases not matched to a gene: 6. Here the CDR3 DNA reads TGTGCCAGCAGTCCGGGACAGGGCCTGCAAGAGACCCAGTACTTC. Protein product: CASSPGQGLQETQYF.

This chain uses TRBV29-1 with TRBJ2-1, with D perhaps TRBD1 (7 bases). V dropped 6 bases and J dropped 8 bases, with 17 bases sitting between them. The CDR3 is 13 residues long. Germline lookup yields CDR1 SQVTM and CDR2 ANQGSEA. This CDR3 is CSVRDSRSHEQFF. The CDR3 nucleotides are TGCAGCGTGCGGGACAGTAGGAGTCATGAGCAGTTCTTC.

The V call is TRBV11-1, the J call TRBJ2-7; TRBD2 matches at 9 bases. V lost 5 bases, J lost 2 bases, and 7 bases stayed unmatched. This CDR3 region has 15 residues. Germline V gene lookup returns CDR1 SGHAT and CDR2 FQDESV (reference sequence). CDR3 DNA: TGTGCCAGCAGCCCGCTGACTAGCGGCCCCTACGAGCAGTACTTC. Its translation: CASSPLTSGPYEQYF. Drawing the rest from reference TRBV11-1 and TRBJ2-7, the complete variable domain is EAEVAQSPRYKITEKSQAVAFWCDPISGHATLYWYRQILGQGPELLVQFQDESVVDDSQLPKDRFSAERLKGVDSTLKIQPAELGDSAMYLCASSPLTSGPYEQYFGPGTRLTVT.

This rearrangement joins TRBV6-5 to TRBJ1-4; 7 nucleotides align to TRBD1. Germline V gives CDR1 MNHEY, CDR2 SVGAGI. The CDR3 sequence is 16 residues long. V lost 2 bases, J lost 4 bases, and 7 bases stayed unmatched. Here the CDR3 reads CASSYQSTGFNEKLFF. The CDR3 region has the DNA TGTGCCAGCAGTTACCAATCGACAGGGTTTAATGAAAAACTGTTTTTT.